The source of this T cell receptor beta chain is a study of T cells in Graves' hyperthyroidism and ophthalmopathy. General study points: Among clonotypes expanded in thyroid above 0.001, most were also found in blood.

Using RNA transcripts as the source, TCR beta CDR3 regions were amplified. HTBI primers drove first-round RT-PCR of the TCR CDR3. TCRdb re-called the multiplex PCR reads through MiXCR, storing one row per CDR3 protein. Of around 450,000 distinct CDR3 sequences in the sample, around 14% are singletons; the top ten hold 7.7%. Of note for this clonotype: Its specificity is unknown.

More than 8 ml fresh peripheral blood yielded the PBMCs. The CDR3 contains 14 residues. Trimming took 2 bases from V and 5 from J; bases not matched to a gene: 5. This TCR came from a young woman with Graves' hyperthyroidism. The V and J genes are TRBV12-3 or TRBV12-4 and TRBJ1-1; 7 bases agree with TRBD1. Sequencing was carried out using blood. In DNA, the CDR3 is TGTGCCAGCAGTTTACAGGGGGGGTGGACTGAAGCTTTCTTT. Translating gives CASSLQGGWTEAFF.